Listed here are 24 T cell receptor beta chains from one sample, sequenced in a study of blood T cell repertoires in COVID-19. Measured with immunoSEQ multiplex PCR; TCRdb has only the in-frame clones, and not every one. The sample holds around 50,000 clones, about 72% seen once. Material for sequencing was PBMCs or T cells enriched from blood (not recorded which). Receptor source: a woman between 45 and 65 years old with acute COVID-19.

The gene calls are TRBV5-8 and TRBJ2-4, with a possible D match to TRBD1 (5 bases). Germline assignment: CDR1 SGHTS and CDR2 YDEGEE. Trimming cost V 2 bases and J 1 base, with 7 bases left between them. The CDR3 loop spans 14 amino acids. CDR3 loop: CASSLYRAKNIQYF. In nucleotides, the CDR3 is TGTGCCAGCAGCTTATACAGGGCCAAAAACATTCAGTACTTC.

V gene TRBV7-2 combines with J gene TRBJ1-6; D is unclear. V lost 3 bases and J lost 7, with 10 bases in between. Germline V gives CDR1 SGHTA, CDR2 FQGNSA. The CDR3 has 14 residues. The CDR3 coding sequence is TGTGCCAGCAGCTTGGCCCTGAGGAATTCACCCCTCCACTTT. It specifies CASSLALRNSPLHF.

The chain employs TRBV25-1 and TRBJ2-1; D remains ambiguous. The germline V and J ends were trimmed by 3 bases and 0 bases, with 9 bases remaining between them. The CDR3 totals 15 residues. CDR1 MGHDK and CDR2 SYGVNS come from the germline V gene. The CDR3 region has the DNA TGTGCCAGCAGTGATTATACGAGCTCCTACAATGAGCAGTTCTTC. Translating gives CASSDYTSSYNEQFF.

This sequence joins TRBV2 and TRBJ1-1; 7 positions agree with TRBD1. This CDR3 is 14 amino acids long. Trimming at V came to 4 bases and at J to 2 bases, leaving 4 bases not matched to a gene. Germline assignment: CDR1 SNHLY and CDR2 FYNNEI. The chain's CDR3 is CASSAEGANTEAFF. In nucleotides, the CDR3 is TGTGCCAGCAGTGCTGAGGGGGCAAACACTGAAGCTTTCTTT.

The genes are TRBV28 and TRBJ2-7, with 7 bases fitting TRBD1. Germline assignment: CDR1 MDHEN and CDR2 SYDVKM. V was clipped by 6 bases and J by 6 bases; unmatched bases: 17. The CDR3 runs to 16 residues. In DNA form, the CDR3 reads TGTGCCAGCAGCTCACTCCCCGGGACAGTACCGAGCGAGCAGTACTTC. Residues: CASSSLPGTVPSEQYF.

This clone has more than one count but fewer than ten. This chain links TRBV5-1 with TRBJ1-6; no clear D gene. V lost 0 bases and J lost 8, with 12 bases in between. Germline V lookup: CDR1 SGHRS, CDR2 YFSETQ. This CDR3 region has 15 residues. CDR3 coding DNA: TGCGCCAGCAGCTTGGGAGCGGGGTTCGATTCACCCCTCCACTTT. This sequence encodes CASSLGAGFDSPLHF.

The gene calls are TRBV29-1 and TRBJ2-3; 7 bases line up with TRBD2. V shed 6 bases and J 0 bases; nucleotides not matched to a gene: 6. The V gene's germline CDR1 is SQVTM and CDR2 ANQGSEA. CDR3 size: 14 residues. This chain's CDR3 is CSVRGGDSTDTQYF. The DNA of the CDR3 is TGCAGCGTCCGGGGAGGGGATAGCACAGATACGCAGTATTTT.

V is TRBV18 and J is TRBJ2-7; D unclear. V was pared by 1 base and J by 4 bases, with 8 bases between. This CDR3 contains 13 residues. Germline CDR1 and CDR2: KGHSH and LQKENI. In nucleotides, the CDR3 is TGTGCCAGCTCACCACTTGCGCAATACGAGCAGTACTTC. This encodes CASSPLAQYEQYF.

The V and J genes are TRBV10-3 and TRBJ1-1; unclear D gene. The CDR3 totals 13 residues. Trimming stripped 11 bases from V and 3 bases from J, with 16 bases between. Germline CDR1 and CDR2: ENHRY and SYGVKD. The CDR3 DNA sequence: TGTGCCGCCCACCGACGACGGGACACTGAAGCTTTCTTT. Residues: CAAHRRRDTEAFF.

The chain combines TRBV9 with TRBJ1-1; a weak D match, TRBD1 (5 bases). The V end was cut by 0 bases, the J end by 8 bases, with 11 bases between. CDR1 is SGDLS and CDR2 is YYNGEE in the germline V gene. The CDR3 totals 13 residues. The CDR3 DNA sequence: TGTGCCAGCAGCGTAGGGCAGGGAACGGAAGCTTTCTTT. Protein product: CASSVGQGTEAFF.

The rearrangement joins TRBV4-2 to TRBJ2-1, with TRBD2 identical over 13 bases. J gave up 8 bases and V 4 bases, and 2 bases lay outside the gene matches. The CDR3 runs 14 residues. Germline V CDR1 and CDR2: LGHNA, YNFKEQ. CDR3 sequence (DNA): TGTGCCAGCAGCCGAGGACTAGCGGGGGATGAGCAGTTCTTC. It translates to CASSRGLAGDEQFF.

This clone was seen only a few times. The chain is built from TRBV4-1 and TRBJ1-1, with a weak D call TRBD1 (5 bases). Trimming left V 2 bases short and J 0 bases short, with 7 bases between. This CDR3 spans 14 amino acids. Germline V CDR1 and CDR2: MGHRA, YSYEKL. The CDR3 nucleotides are TGCGCCAGCAGCCAAAACAGGCTGAACACTGAAGCTTTCTTT. Translated: CASSQNRLNTEAFF.

The chain employs TRBV9 and TRBJ2-7, with 9 bases fitting TRBD1. The V gene end was trimmed by 3 bases and the J gene end by 5 bases; junction bases not matched to a gene: 6. Germline loops: CDR1 SGDLS, CDR2 YYNGEE. This CDR3 comprises 14 residues. The CDR3 DNA reads TGTGCCAGCAGCGCGGGACAGGGCAACGACGAGCAGTACTTC. This translates into CASSAGQGNDEQYF. The full variable domain, in which reference TRBV9 and TRBJ2-7 provide the parts outside the CDR3, is DSGVTQTPKHLITATGQRVTLRCSPRSGDLSVYWYQQSLDQGLQFLIQYYNGEERAKGNILERFSAQQFPDLHSELNLSSLELGDSALYFCASSAGQGNDEQYFGPGTRLTVT.

The chain joins TRBV28 to TRBJ2-1, with 9 bases identical to TRBD2. The CDR3 covers 15 residues. The V segment lost 7 bases and the J segment 6 bases; nucleotides outside the gene matches: 10. Germline V gene lookup returns CDR1 MDHEN and CDR2 SYDVKM. CDR3 sequence reads: CASTLGASGANEQFF. DNA for the CDR3: TGTGCCAGCACCCTGGGTGCTAGCGGGGCCAATGAGCAGTTCTTC.

The chain combines TRBV4-1 with TRBJ1-4; 7 positions match TRBD1. The V gene end was trimmed by 5 bases and the J gene end by 0 bases; junction bases not matched to a gene: 15. Per the germline V gene, CDR1 is MGHRA and CDR2 is YSYEKL. The CDR3 has 19 residues. In DNA, the CDR3 is TGCGCCAGCAGCTACACGCCCCAAAGGGGGCTTGCAACTAATGAAAAACTGTTTTTT. Translating gives CASSYTPQRGLATNEKLFF.

The chain carries TRBV12-3 or TRBV12-4 and TRBJ2-5; D is uncertain. This CDR3 is built from 13 residues. V gave up 7 bases and J gave up 5 bases, with 14 bases separating them. The CDR3 reads CASTLNPRETQYF. The CDR3 DNA is TGTGCCAGCACCCTAAACCCCCGGGAGACCCAGTACTTC.

Only a few counts were recorded for this clone. The chain couples TRBV3-1 (or the pseudogene TRBV3-2) to TRBJ2-1, with 9 nucleotides matching TRBD1. Germline loops: CDR1 LGHDT, CDR2 YNNKEL (reference sequence). This CDR3 region has 15 residues. The junction had 6 bases not matched to a gene; V was cut back by 5 bases and J by 4 bases. In nucleotides, the CDR3 is TGTGCCAGCAGCTTCCCCGGACAGGGGTACAATGAGCAGTTCTTC. Encoded protein: CASSFPGQGYNEQFF.

Regarding this clone: One end of the junction does not line up with germline, which may come from a read error. The chain has TRBV7-8 and TRBJ1-5; 8 bases are shared with TRBD1. CDR1 and CDR2 (germline): SGHVS, FQNEAQ. This CDR3 is 16 amino acids long. The CDR3 loop reads CASSLGRAGGNQPQHF. DNA for the CDR3: TGTGCCAGCAGCTTAGGTAGGGCAGGGGGCAACCAGCCCCAGCATTTT.

The chain is built from TRBV29-1 and TRBJ1-2; D remains ambiguous. V gave up 6 bases and J gave up 6 bases, with 11 bases separating them. CDR1 and CDR2 (germline): SQVTM, ANQGSEA. The CDR3 spans 11 residues. The CDR3 bases are TGCAGCGTAGTATTAACTAATGGCTACACCTTC. Translation gives CSVVLTNGYTF.

V and J are TRBV10-2 and TRBJ2-6, with 8 bases identical to TRBD1. J gave up 0 bases and V 4 bases, and 2 bases lay outside the gene matches. Germline V gene lookup returns CDR1 WSHSY and CDR2 SAAADI. The CDR3 runs 16 residues. The CDR3 region is CASSAGGGSGANVLTF. CDR3 DNA sequence: TGCGCCAGCAGTGCAGGGGGCGGCTCTGGGGCCAACGTCCTGACTTTC.

V gene TRBV6-4 combines with J gene TRBJ2-1; 13 bases fit TRBD2. The CDR3 contains 15 residues. Germline V gene sequence: CDR1 MRHNA, CDR2 SNTAGT. Losses at the gene ends were 2 bases for V and 6 bases for J; bases not matched to a gene: 1. CDR3 region: CASSDTSGGANEQFF. CDR3 in DNA: TGTGCCAGCAGTGACACTAGCGGGGGGGCCAATGAGCAGTTCTTC.

This clone was recorded a few times. The chain couples TRBV18 to TRBJ2-7; 10 nucleotides agree with TRBD2. Germline CDR1 is KGHSH and CDR2 is LQKENI. This CDR3 has 16 amino acids. With 3 bases clipped from V and 7 bases from J, the junction kept 12 bases outside the gene matches. DNA for the CDR3: TGTGCCAGCTCACCGCCTGCGAGCGGGGGGGCCGGAGAGCAGTACTTC. Amino acid sequence: CASSPPASGGAGEQYF.

This chain links TRBV6-5 with TRBJ2-1, with D possibly matching TRBD2 (6 bases). This CDR3 comprises 14 residues. The germline V gene has CDR1 MNHEY and CDR2 SVGAGI. The V and J ends lost 8 bases and 0 bases respectively, with 11 bases between them. CDR3 DNA sequence: TGTGCCAGCCAGCGGGCGGACTCCTACAATGAGCAGTTCTTC. Translation gives CASQRADSYNEQFF.

The V gene is TRBV5-1, the J gene TRBJ2-1, with TRBD1 identical over 8 bases. Germline loops: CDR1 SGHRS, CDR2 YFSETQ. The CDR3 spans 14 residues. The trim removed 2 bases at V and 10 bases at J, leaving 8 bases unmatched. The CDR3: CASSLQGQGREQFF. The DNA for the CDR3 is TGCGCCAGCAGCTTACAAGGACAGGGCCGGGAGCAGTTCTTC.